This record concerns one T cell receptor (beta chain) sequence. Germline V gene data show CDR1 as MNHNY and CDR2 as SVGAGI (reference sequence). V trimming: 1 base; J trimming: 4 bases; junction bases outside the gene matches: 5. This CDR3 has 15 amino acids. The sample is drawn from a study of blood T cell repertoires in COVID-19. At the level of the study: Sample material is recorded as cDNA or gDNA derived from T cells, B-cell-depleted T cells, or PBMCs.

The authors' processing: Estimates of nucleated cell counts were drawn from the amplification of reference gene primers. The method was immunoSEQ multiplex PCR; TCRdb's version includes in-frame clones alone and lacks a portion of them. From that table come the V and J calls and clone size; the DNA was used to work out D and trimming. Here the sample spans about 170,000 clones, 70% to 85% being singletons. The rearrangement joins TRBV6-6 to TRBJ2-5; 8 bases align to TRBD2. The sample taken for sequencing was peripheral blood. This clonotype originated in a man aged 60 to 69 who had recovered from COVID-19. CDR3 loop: CASSYLAGGSETQYF. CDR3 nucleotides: TGTGCCAGCAGTTACTTGGCGGGGGGCTCAGAGACCCAGTACTTC.